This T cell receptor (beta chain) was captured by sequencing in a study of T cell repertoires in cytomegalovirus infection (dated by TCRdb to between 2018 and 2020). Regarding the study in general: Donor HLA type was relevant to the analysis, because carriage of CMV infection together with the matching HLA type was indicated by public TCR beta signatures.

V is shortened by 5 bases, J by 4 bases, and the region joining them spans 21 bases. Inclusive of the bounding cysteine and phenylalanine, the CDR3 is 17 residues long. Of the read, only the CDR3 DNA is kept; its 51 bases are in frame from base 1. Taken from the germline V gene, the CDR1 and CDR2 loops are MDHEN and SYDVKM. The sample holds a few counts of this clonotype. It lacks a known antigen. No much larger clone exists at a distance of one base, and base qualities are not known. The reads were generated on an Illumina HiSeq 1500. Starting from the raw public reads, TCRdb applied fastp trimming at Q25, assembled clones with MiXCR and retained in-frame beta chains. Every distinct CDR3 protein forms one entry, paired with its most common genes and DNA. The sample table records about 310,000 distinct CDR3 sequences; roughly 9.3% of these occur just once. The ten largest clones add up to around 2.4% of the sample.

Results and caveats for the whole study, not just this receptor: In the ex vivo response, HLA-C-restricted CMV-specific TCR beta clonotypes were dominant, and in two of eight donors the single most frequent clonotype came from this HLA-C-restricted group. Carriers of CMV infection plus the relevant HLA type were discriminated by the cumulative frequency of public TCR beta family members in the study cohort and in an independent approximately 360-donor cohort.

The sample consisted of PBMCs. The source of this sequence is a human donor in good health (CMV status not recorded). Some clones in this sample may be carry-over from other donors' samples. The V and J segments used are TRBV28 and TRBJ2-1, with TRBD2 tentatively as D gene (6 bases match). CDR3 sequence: CASSPPLSGDWYNEQFF. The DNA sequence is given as TGTGCCAGCAGTCCCCCCCTTAGCGGAGATTGGTACAATGAGCAGTTCTTC.